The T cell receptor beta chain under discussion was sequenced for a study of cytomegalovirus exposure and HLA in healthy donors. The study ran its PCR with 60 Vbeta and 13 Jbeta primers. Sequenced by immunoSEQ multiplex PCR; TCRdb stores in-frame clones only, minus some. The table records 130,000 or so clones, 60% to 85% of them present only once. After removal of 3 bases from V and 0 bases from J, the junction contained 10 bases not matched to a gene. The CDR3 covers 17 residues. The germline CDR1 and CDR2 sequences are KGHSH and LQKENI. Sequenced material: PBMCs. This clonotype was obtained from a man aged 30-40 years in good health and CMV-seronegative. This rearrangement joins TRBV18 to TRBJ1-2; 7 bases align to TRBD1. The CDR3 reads CASSPERTGISNYGYTF. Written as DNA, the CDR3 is TGTGCCAGCTCACCGGAGAGGACAGGAATCTCTAACTATGGCTACACCTTC.